This is a list of T cell receptor beta chains from one sample in a study of cytomegalovirus exposure and HLA in healthy donors. TCRdb keeps only in-frame clones here, not all; method: immunoSEQ multiplex PCR. The top ten hold about 0.8% of the sample, which has about 330,000 clones, 86% seen once. The specimen sequenced was PBMCs. The origin of the receptors is a young woman in good health and CMV-seronegative. Both conserved end residues are part of each CDR3. D genes are given only for firm matches. Clone size, where shown, is once, few, many, or a class for clones that have expanded.

DNA	CDR3	size	D	V	J
TGTGCCAGCAGCGGACTAGCGGGCGAAGATACGCAGTATTTT	CASSGLAGEDTQYF	NA	TRBD2	TRBV9	TRBJ2-3
TGTGCCAGCAGCTTAAGGGGACAGGGATTAGCGGCAGAGGCAGATACGCAGTATTTT	CASSLRGQGLAAEADTQYF	NA	TRBD1	TRBV7-6	TRBJ2-3
TGTGCCAGCAGCCAAGGAGTATCAGGGGGCAATCAGCCCCAGCATTTT	CASSQGVSGGNQPQHF	NA	NA	TRBV4-2	TRBJ1-5
TGTGCCAGCAGCCAGGGACAGGCCTTCTCTGGAAACACCATATATTTT	CASSQGQAFSGNTIYF	NA	TRBD1	TRBV7-2	TRBJ1-3
TGTGCCAGCAGCCAACCCGCGGGTAGATACGAGCAGTACTTC	CASSQPAGRYEQYF	NA	NA	TRBV7-9	TRBJ2-7
TGTGCCTGGAGCGGCCTAGGGGGATTAGGGAACACTGAAGCTTTCTTT	CAWSGLGGLGNTEAFF	NA	NA	TRBV30	TRBJ1-1
TGTGCCAGCAGCTTAGGTCAGGGGACAGATACGCAGTATTTT	CASSLGQGTDTQYF	NA	NA	TRBV7-2	TRBJ2-3
TGCGCCAGCAGCCAAGATCTGGGGACAGGGGACATGAACACTGAAGCTTTCTTT	CASSQDLGTGDMNTEAFF	NA	TRBD1	TRBV4-3	TRBJ1-1
TGTGCCAGCAGCGTAGGGAGGGACTTAGACCCCTATGGCTACACCTTC	CASSVGRDLDPYGYTF	NA	NA	TRBV9	TRBJ1-2
TGTGCCAGCAGACGGGAGCAGGTCCCCTACGAGCAGTACTTC	CASRREQVPYEQYF	once	NA	TRBV27	TRBJ2-7
TGTGCCAGCACCTCCCTCGGCAATCAGCCCCAGCATTTT	CASTSLGNQPQHF	few	NA	TRBV7-9	TRBJ1-5
TGCAGCGTTTCGTCCGGGACAGGGAACAATCAGCCCCAGCATTTT	CSVSSGTGNNQPQHF	NA	TRBD1	TRBV29-1	TRBJ1-5
TGTGCCAGTACCGCCGACAGTCATAGCAATCAGCCCCAGCATTTT	CASTADSHSNQPQHF	NA	NA	TRBV19	TRBJ1-5
TGTGCCAGCAGCAGGGGTTTCGGGTACGAGCAGTACTTC	CASSRGFGYEQYF	NA	NA	TRBV28	TRBJ2-7
TGCAGCGTAACGAGCGGGAGGGGCTACGAGCAGTACTTC	CSVTSGRGYEQYF	NA	TRBD2	TRBV29-1	TRBJ2-7
TGTGCCAGGCCGGAGACAGATACGCAGTATTTT	CARPETDTQYF	NA	NA	TRBV25-1	TRBJ2-3
TGCGCCAGCAGATACCCCGGGGAGGCTGGCTATGGCTACACCTTC	CASRYPGEAGYGYTF	once	NA	TRBV10-2	TRBJ1-2
TGTGCCATCAGCCCGCGATTGACAGGGGTCCCAGATACGCAGTATTTT	CAISPRLTGVPDTQYF	once	TRBD1	TRBV10-3	TRBJ2-3
TGCGCCAGCAGCCAAGGCCCCCGGGAGGGGGAGACCCAGTACTTC	CASSQGPREGETQYF	NA	TRBD2	TRBV4-1	TRBJ2-5
TGTGCCAGCAGCCCGCTCTCGACAGGGATTGGGGGTGGCTACACCTTC	CASSPLSTGIGGGYTF	NA	TRBD1	TRBV6-4	TRBJ1-2
TGTGCCAGCAGTCTTTACGTATTAGCGGGAGACGGCGAGCAGTACTTC	CASSLYVLAGDGEQYF	NA	TRBD2	TRBV6-8	TRBJ2-7
TGTGCCAGCGCCCTGGACAGGGAGGTAACTGAAGCTTTCTTT	CASALDREVTEAFF	NA	TRBD1	TRBV14	TRBJ1-1
TGTGCCAGCAGCTCACAGATTAGCAATCAGCCCCAGCATTTT	CASSSQISNQPQHF	NA	NA	TRBV7-2	TRBJ1-5
TGTGCCAGCACCAGCCCGGGACTAGCGGACACTGAGCAGTTCTTC	CASTSPGLADTEQFF	NA	TRBD2	TRBV28	TRBJ2-1
TGTGCCAGCAGCAAAGCGGGGGGACAGGTCCACGAGCAGTACTTC	CASSKAGGQVHEQYF	NA	NA	TRBV21-1	TRBJ2-7
TGCGCCAGCAGCCAAGCTAACGGCGGGATACACACAGATACGCAGTATTTT	CASSQANGGIHTDTQYF	NA	NA	TRBV4-3	TRBJ2-3
TGTGCCAGCAACCCGGGACAGAGCTACGAGCAGTACTTC	CASNPGQSYEQYF	NA	TRBD1	TRBV6-1	TRBJ2-7
TGTGCCAGCAGCCCCTCTCTAACCGGTTACAATGAGCAGTTCTTC	CASSPSLTGYNEQFF	NA	NA	TRBV7-3	TRBJ2-1